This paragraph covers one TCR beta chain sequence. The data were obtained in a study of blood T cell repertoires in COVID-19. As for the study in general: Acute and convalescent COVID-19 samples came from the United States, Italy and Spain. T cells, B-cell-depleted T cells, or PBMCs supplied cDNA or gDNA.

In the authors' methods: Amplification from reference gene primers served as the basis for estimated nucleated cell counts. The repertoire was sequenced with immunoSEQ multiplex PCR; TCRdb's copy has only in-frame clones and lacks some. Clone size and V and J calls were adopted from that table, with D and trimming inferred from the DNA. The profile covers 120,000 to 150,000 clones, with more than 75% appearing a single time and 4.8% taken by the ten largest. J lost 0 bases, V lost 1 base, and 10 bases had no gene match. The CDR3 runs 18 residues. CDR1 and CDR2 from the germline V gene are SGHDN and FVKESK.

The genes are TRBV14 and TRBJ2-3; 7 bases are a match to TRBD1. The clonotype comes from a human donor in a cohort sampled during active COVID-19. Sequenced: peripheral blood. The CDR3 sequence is CASSQVFDRVTSTDTQYF. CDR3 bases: TGTGCCAGCAGCCAAGTTTTCGACAGGGTCACTAGCACAGATACGCAGTATTTT.